One T cell receptor beta chain is described in this entry. Its antigen remains unknown. TCRdb keeps only in-frame clones here, not all; method: immunoSEQ multiplex PCR. In the table there are over 40,000 clones, 78% of which are singletons. Time point specified: week 23, last vaccination. Topical imiquimod accompanied each vaccine dose, which consisted of 300 ug of mutant IDH1 20-mer peptide. Donor diagnoses consisted of new WHO grade 3 or 4 IDH1-mutant, ATRX-lost astrocytomas. V was clipped by 6 bases and J by 2 bases, with 18 bases between them. Per germline, CDR1 LGHNA and CDR2 YSLEER. The CDR3 totals 16 residues. This sample was taken from a study of a mutant IDH1 vaccine in newly diagnosed glioma. On the study more broadly: In weeks 1, 3, 5, 7, 11, 15, 19 and 23, patients were immunized, eight times in all. Vaccines began 4-6 weeks after radiotherapy alone, or with temozolomide cycles. Patients had received radiotherapy, temozolomide, or both previously, most receiving both.

The sequenced sample was PBMCs, obtained from a glioma patient whose treatment included an IDH1 peptide vaccine. The sequence came from a woman between 40 and 55 years old with glioma. Some clones in this sample may be carry-over from other donors' samples. V and J are TRBV4-3 and TRBJ2-3; the D gene is possibly TRBD1 (6 bases). This chain's CDR3 is CASRRGTTTFTDTQYF. The CDR3 nucleotides are TGCGCCAGCAGGAGGGGGACGACAACCTTCACAGATACGCAGTATTTT.